Below are 26 T cell receptor beta chains sequenced from a single sample in a study of blood T cell repertoires in COVID-19. Only in-frame clones appear in the TCRdb table, and some are missing; sequencing was by immunoSEQ multiplex PCR. The profile covers about 250,000 clones, with 70% to 90% appearing a single time and under 4% taken by the ten largest. What was sequenced was peripheral blood. All receptors derive from a man in his late teens or twenties with active or convalescent COVID-19.

V gene TRBV9 combines with J gene TRBJ2-7, with 7 nucleotides matching TRBD1. The trim removed 0 bases at V and 5 bases at J, leaving 5 bases unmatched. The V gene's germline CDR1 is SGDLS and CDR2 YYNGEE. The CDR3 has 14 amino acids. CDR3 DNA sequence: TGTGCCAGCAGCGTAGGGTCAGGGGGTGACGAGCAGTACTTC. Translation: CASSVGSGGDEQYF. Full variable domain (missing parts from reference TRBV9 and TRBJ2-7): DSGVTQTPKHLITATGQRVTLRCSPRSGDLSVYWYQQSLDQGLQFLIQYYNGEERAKGNILERFSAQQFPDLHSELNLSSLELGDSALYFCASSVGSGGDEQYFGPGTRLTVT.

CDR3 DNA: TGTGCCAGCAGCGTAGACGGGTTAACCTACAATGAGCAGTTCTTC. Translating gives CASSVDGLTYNEQFF. The gene calls are TRBV9 and TRBJ2-1; D gene ambiguous. Germline-derived CDR1 and CDR2 are SGDLS and YYNGEE. The ends were cut back, 0 bases at V and 2 bases at J, with 9 bases in the middle. The CDR3 is 15 residues long.

The V gene is TRBV18, the J gene TRBJ2-1; 7 nucleotides line up with TRBD2. The J segment lost 9 bases and the V segment lost 3 bases, leaving 8 bases of the junction unmatched. Germline CDR1 and CDR2: KGHSH and LQKENI. The length of the CDR3 is 14 residues. The CDR3 protein is CASSPRERAIEQFF. The CDR3 nucleotides read TGTGCCAGCTCACCGCGGGAGAGAGCGATTGAGCAGTTCTTC. Complete variable domain (other parts from reference TRBV18 and TRBJ2-1): NAGVMQNPRHLVRRRGQEARLRCSPMKGHSHVYWYRQLPEEGLKFMVYLQKENIIDESGMPKERFSAEFPKEGPSILRIQQVVRGDSAAYFCASSPRERAIEQFFGPGTRLTVL.

This sequence joins TRBV28 and TRBJ1-2, with D uncertain. Germline V gene data show CDR1 as MDHEN and CDR2 as SYDVKM. Trimming shortened V by 3 bases and J by 8 bases, and 13 bases separated the two germline ends. The length of the CDR3 is 13 residues. The CDR3 region has the DNA TGTGCCAGCAGTTTGGTACGGGGTTTAGGCTACACCTTC. Its translation: CASSLVRGLGYTF.

The rearrangement uses TRBV12-3 or TRBV12-4 and TRBJ1-2; TRBD1 is a possible D gene (6 bases). V lost 6 bases and J 4 bases, leaving 12 bases between the germline ends. This CDR3 is built from 13 residues. The CDR3 protein is CASSGTGLYGYTF. For the CDR3, the DNA is TGTGCCAGCAGCGGTACAGGGCTCTATGGCTACACCTTC.

The chain couples TRBV5-1 to TRBJ2-5; D perhaps matches TRBD1 (6 bases). Deletions cut 3 bases from V and 5 bases from J, with 20 bases between. The CDR3 contains 16 residues. Germline assignment: CDR1 SGHRS and CDR2 YFSETQ. The chain's CDR3 is CASSYLKQGGGETQYF. The CDR3 region has the DNA TGCGCCAGCAGCTATCTGAAACAGGGCGGTGGTGAGACCCAGTACTTC.

The chain recombines TRBV6-1 with TRBJ1-6; TRBD1 matches 8 bases. With V trimmed by 3 bases and J by 8 bases, 3 bases remained unmatched. Germline assignment: CDR1 MNHNS and CDR2 SASEGT. This CDR3 contains 14 residues. CDR3 sequence (DNA): TGTGCCAGCAGTGAGGGACAGGCGTATTCACCCCTCCACTTT. It encodes CASSEGQAYSPLHF.

This chain links TRBV2 with TRBJ2-2; 9 bases match TRBD1. CDR1 SNHLY and CDR2 FYNNEI come from the germline V gene. The CDR3 is made up of 19 amino acids. V lost 6 bases, J lost 1 base, and 15 bases stayed unmatched. CDR3 nucleotide sequence: TGTGCCAGCAGCGGAACAGGGGGCATTGAGCGGGGGAACACCGGGGAGCTGTTTTTT. Encoded protein: CASSGTGGIERGNTGELFF.

This clone was detected a few times. The rearrangement joins TRBV7-3 to TRBJ1-2; D ambiguous. From germline, CDR1 is SGHTA and CDR2 FQGTGA. With 2 bases removed from V and 0 bases from J, the gap between germline ends came to 10 bases. The CDR3 sequence is 15 residues long. CDR3: CASSLEGRANYGYTF. The CDR3 region has the DNA TGTGCCAGCAGCTTAGAGGGAAGAGCTAACTATGGCTACACCTTC.

This sequence joins TRBV4-3 and TRBJ2-3, with TRBD2 identical over 12 bases. CDR1 and CDR2 (germline): LGHNA, YSLEER. The junction had 7 bases not matched to a gene; V was cut back by 0 bases and J by 0 bases. CDR3 length: 19 residues. CDR3 bases: TGCGCCAGCAGCCAAGATAGCGGACTAGCGGGGCACAGCACAGATACGCAGTATTTT. Amino acid sequence: CASSQDSGLAGHSTDTQYF.

The J gene is TRBJ1-3, the V gene TRBV6-5, with D hard to call. Trimming removed 4 bases at V and 0 bases at J, with 10 bases between. Germline values: CDR1 MNHEY, CDR2 SVGAGI. The CDR3 is 15 residues long. Here the CDR3 reads CASSSRLFSGNTIYF. The CDR3, as DNA: TGTGCCAGCAGTTCCCGACTGTTCTCTGGAAACACCATATATTTT.

The chain couples TRBV7-9 to TRBJ1-1; TRBD1 aligns across 7 bases. V was pared by 7 bases and J by 5 bases, with 7 bases of the junction left unmatched. Germline-derived CDR1 and CDR2 are SEHNR and FQNEAQ (reference sequence). The CDR3 length is 13 residues. The CDR3 DNA is TGTGCCAGCACCGATGACAGGGCAACTGAAGCTTTCTTT. Translated: CASTDDRATEAFF.

The chain has TRBV10-3 and TRBJ2-3, with D possibly matching TRBD2 (5 bases). The CDR3 has 14 residues. Trimming removed 3 bases at V and 4 bases at J, with 11 bases between. Germline CDR1 reads ENHRY; CDR2 reads SYGVKD. CDR3 sequence (DNA): TGTGCCATCAGTGATCGGGAACTTGCAGATACGCAGTATTTT. Encoded protein: CAISDRELADTQYF.

The chain recombines TRBV10-2 with TRBJ2-1; D might be TRBD1 (5 bases). CDR3 length equals 14 residues. The ends were cut back, 2 bases at V and 1 base at J, with 6 bases in the middle. Looked up from germline, CDR1 is WSHSY and CDR2 is SAAADI. The CDR3 DNA is TGCGCCAGCAGTGAGGGGGCTTCCTACAATGAGCAGTTCTTC. It encodes CASSEGASYNEQFF.

The chain carries TRBV6-6 and TRBJ1-2; D ambiguous. Germline CDR1 reads MNHNY; CDR2 reads SVGAGI (reference sequence). The CDR3 has 12 residues. Trimming took off 4 bases at V and 5 bases at J, with 8 bases between the two ends. The CDR3 region has the DNA TGTGCCAGCAGTTTGGGCCAATATGGCTACACCTTC. This codes for CASSLGQYGYTF.

The gene calls are TRBV12-3 or TRBV12-4 and TRBJ1-2; 8 bases agree with TRBD1. V was clipped by 6 bases and J by 7 bases; unmatched bases: 7. This CDR3 is 13 amino acids long. The CDR3 spells CASSSGQGFGYTF. In nucleotides, the CDR3 is TGTGCCAGCAGCAGCGGACAGGGCTTTGGCTACACCTTC.

Of note for this clone: With a much larger clone just one base away, this may be a read error. The sample carries other DNA sequences with the same CDR3. V is TRBV5-5 and J is TRBJ2-7; 9 bases fit TRBD1. V lost 4 bases, J lost 12 bases, and 11 bases stayed unmatched. The CDR3 sequence is 13 residues long. From germline, CDR1 is SGHKS and CDR2 YYEKEE (reference sequence). CDR3 sequence: CASSTGTGQIGYF. The CDR3 DNA reads TGTGCCAGCAGCACCGGGACAGGGCAAATAGGGTACTTC.

The chain uses TRBV4-2 and TRBJ2-1; 10 bases align to TRBD2. The germline gives CDR1 LGHNA, CDR2 YNFKEQ. This CDR3 contains 16 residues. The V segment lost 5 bases and the J segment 1 base; nucleotides outside the gene matches: 5. The CDR3 loop is CASSTRTSGSYNEQFF. The CDR3 DNA reads as TGTGCCAGCAGCACCCGGACTAGCGGTTCCTACAATGAGCAGTTCTTC.

This chain connects TRBV5-1 to TRBJ1-4, with unresolved D. V was pared by 0 bases and J by 6 bases, with 12 bases between. The CDR3 totals 15 residues. Germline lookup yields CDR1 SGHRS and CDR2 YFSETQ. The CDR3 sequence is CASSLAGRKDEKLFF. The CDR3 DNA reads TGCGCCAGCAGCTTGGCGGGGAGGAAAGATGAAAAACTGTTTTTT.

The chain couples TRBV6-5 to TRBJ1-5; no clear D gene. The CDR3 loop spans 14 amino acids. Germline V gene data show CDR1 as MNHEY and CDR2 as SVGAGI. V lost 5 bases, J lost 4 bases, and 12 bases lay in between. The CDR3 bases are TGTGCCAGCAGTCTTCCGGGAGCTAATCAGCCCCAGCATTTT. Translated: CASSLPGANQPQHF.

The chain links TRBV19 to TRBJ1-1; TRBD1 aligns across 9 bases. V lost 6 bases to trimming and J lost 2 bases; unmatched junction nucleotides: 7. The germline CDR1 and CDR2 sequences are LNHDA and SQIVND (reference sequence). The CDR3 is 15 residues long. CDR3 sequence reads: CASRDYRGLNTEAFF. In DNA, the CDR3 is TGTGCCAGTAGAGACTACAGGGGGCTTAACACTGAAGCTTTCTTT.

The chain couples TRBV6-2 or TRBV6-3 to TRBJ1-2; D gene uncertain. V was pared by 4 bases and J by 4 bases, with 7 bases between. There are 12 residues in the CDR3. CDR1 is MNHEY, CDR2 SVGEGT, per germline. In DNA, the CDR3 is TGTGCCAGCAGTTTCGGACTCTATGGCTACACCTTC. Its protein is CASSFGLYGYTF.

The J gene is TRBJ1-5, the V gene TRBV24-1; no definite D call. The CDR3 is 17 amino acids. In germline, CDR1 is KGHDR, CDR2 SFDVKD. Trimming took 3 bases from V and 0 from J, leaving 14 bases between them. CDR3 nucleotides: TGTGCCACCAGTGATCGGGAAAAAGACTATAGCAATCAGCCCCAGCATTTT. This translates into CATSDREKDYSNQPQHF.

The rearrangement uses TRBV9 and TRBJ2-1; TRBD2 agrees at 10 bases. CDR1 and CDR2 from the germline V gene are SGDLS and YYNGEE. V gave up 3 bases and J gave up 8 bases; unmatched junction bases: 8. CDR3 length: 15 amino acids. The CDR3 region has the DNA TGTGCCAGCAGCGACCTAGCGGGAGTCGGGCATGAGCAGTTCTTC. Its protein product is CASSDLAGVGHEQFF.

The chain couples TRBV7-9 to TRBJ1-6; 7 positions agree with TRBD1. The V gene end was trimmed by 5 bases and the J gene end by 5 bases; junction bases not matched to a gene: 6. The CDR3 covers 15 residues. CDR1 is SEHNR and CDR2 is FQNEAQ in the germline V gene (reference sequence). In DNA, the CDR3 is TGTGCCAGCAGCCGAGGGGGCGTCCATAATTCACCCCTCCACTTT. Translating gives CASSRGGVHNSPLHF.

The chain recombines TRBV7-9 with TRBJ1-2; 9 positions match TRBD1. The ends lost 4 bases at V and 8 bases at J; junction bases unmatched: 8. Germline CDR1 reads SEHNR; CDR2 reads FQNEAQ (reference sequence). This CDR3 comprises 14 residues. The CDR3 DNA sequence: TGTGCCAGCAGCTGGACAGGGGCCTCTCGGGGCTACACCTTC. It specifies CASSWTGASRGYTF.